This T cell receptor beta chain was sequenced during a study of T-cell memory formation after mild COVID-19. TCRdb recomputed calls from the 5' RACE reads with MiXCR, one row per CDR3 protein. The sample carries roughly 250,000 distinct CDR3 sequences, roughly 15% recorded once. What was sequenced was PBMCs or a T cell subset sorted from them (not recorded which). This TCR was recovered from a man between 18 and 35 years old who had mild COVID-19 (a few samples of this study predate the infection). Cell type and time point are not known.

CDR3 loop: CASSVTGVQETQYF. The CDR3 region has the DNA TGTGCCAGCAGCGTAACAGGAGTCCAAGAGACCCAGTACTTC. The V call is TRBV9, the J call TRBJ2-5; the D gene is possibly TRBD1 (5 bases). The CDR3 contains 14 residues. CDR1 is SGDLS and CDR2 is YYNGEE in the germline V gene. Trimming took off 1 base at V and 1 base at J, with 8 bases between the two ends.